This entry is about one T cell receptor (beta chain). This clone was recorded only once. It lacks a known antigen. No base quality values were provided; no much bigger clone lies one nucleotide off. The intended sense of this specimen's time point label: cycle 2 day 1 (C2D1) of nivolumab. All trial patients had relapsed after autologous stem cell transplantation, with cohorts A, B and C differing in prior brentuximab vedotin exposure. A total of fewer than 65 patients with relapsed/refractory classical Hodgkin lymphoma made up the trial cohort, and each patient's best overall response was complete response, partial response or progressive disease. In the multi-cohort phase II CheckMate 205 trial, trial patients received single-agent nivolumab. An independent review committee assessed best overall response by applying the 2007 International Working Group response criteria. Trial PBMCs were collected just before the start of nivolumab (C1D1) and during therapy at cycle 2 day 1 and cycle 4 day 1. Peripheral blood was collected in 8 mL Vacutainer Cell Preparation Tubes, from which PBMCs were isolated by centrifugation and then cryopreserved.

The sample comes from a study of PD-1 blockade in classical Hodgkin lymphoma (dated by TCRdb to the early 2020s). At the level of the whole study: Nivolumab dosing was 3 mg/kg intravenously every 2 weeks, continuing until either disease progression or unacceptable toxicity. A peripheral blood immune signature of response to PD-1 blockade in classical Hodgkin lymphoma was defined using TCR beta sequencing and CyTOF.

The full study reports these points: By C4D1, a significant rise was seen in CD4+ TCR diversity but not in CD8+ TCR diversity (p=0.0027 vs p=0.16), and the rise was most apparent among complete responders (p=0.02). Among trial patients, those achieving complete response had baseline diversity similar to that of newly diagnosed patients, while diversity was significantly lower in partial responders and progressors. Baseline TCR diversity was reported to be lower in newly diagnosed patients than in healthy donors and to be lower still in relapsed/refractory patients. Diversity was lower in patients who began nivolumab less than 1 year after ASCT, so these patients were left out of later analyses to avoid confounding by immune reconstitution. The study covered only a single clinical trial cohort, and the causes of the repertoire differences, possibly disease activity or prior therapy, were still not defined.

The Qiagen DNeasy kit was used to extract genomic DNA both from unsorted PBMCs and from the negatively selected CD4+ and CD8+ fractions. Amplification of TCR beta CDR3 regions was done by immunoSEQ multiplex PCR with primers that anneal to V and J segments. A synthetic immune receptor repertoire was used to minimize amplification bias, and any remaining bias was removed computationally after sequencing. As for the authors' bioinformatics: Repertoire diversity was quantified as the Shannon entropy index using custom Python scripts. Unsorted, CD4+ and CD8+ repertoires were examined separately, except in combined analyses, for which CD4+ and CD8+ sequences were merged in silico. A clone was considered expanded if an increase in frequency of at least 2-fold after treatment relative to C1D1 was found, and a pseudocount of 0.5 was applied to clones undetected at baseline. Singleton clones were defined as clones with 0 or 1 copy at C1D1, and non-singleton clones were defined as clones with 2 or more copies. Clones expanded in unsorted samples were labelled as CD4+, CD8+ or unknown by matching protein sequences in sorted samples from the same patient. Wilcoxon tests on paired samples were used to test changes in diversity from C1D1 to C4D1. Held by TCRdb, this immuneACCESS table contains in-frame sequences only and omits some clones. Under half of the omission traces to an unresolved V gene where checked; the cause of the rest is unknown. The DNA was the basis for D and trimming; V, J and clone size are from that table. Recorded for this sample are 98,000 or so clones; nearly 90% of them occurred a single time. The leading ten clones occupy 15% to 20% of the sample.

The CDR3 has 19 amino acids, counting the end cysteine and phenylalanine. Only the CDR3 portion is preserved as DNA: 57 bases, with reading frame beginning at the first base. CDR1 and CDR2 are drawn from the germline V gene: MGHRA, YSYEKL. V is shortened by 3 bases, J by 4 bases, and the region joining them spans 24 bases. The V and J segments used are TRBV4-1 and TRBJ1-4, with a tentative D gene TRBD1 over 5 matching bases. Sequences were derived from peripheral blood mononuclear cells (PBMCs), sampled before the second cycle of nivolumab. This TCR was sampled from a human donor with classical Hodgkin lymphoma. The CDR3 is CASSHKNLETGRYNEKLFF. The DNA is TGCGCCAGCAGCCACAAGAATCTTGAAACGGGACGGTATAATGAAAAACTGTTTTTT.